The clone carrying this TCR beta chain was seen a single time. The data were obtained in a study of blood T cell repertoires in COVID-19. Turning to the study itself: Acute and convalescent COVID-19 samples came from the United States, Italy and Spain.

The V end lost 8 bases, the J end lost 1 base, and 14 bases lay between the germline ends. Germline V CDR1 and CDR2: MNHEY, SVGAGI. CDR3 length: 15 residues. Data came from immunoSEQ multiplex PCR; TCRdb stores just in-frame clones and leaves some out. The sample contains around 87,000 clones, about four fifths of which appear only once. The sample comprised peripheral blood. The V gene is TRBV6-5, the J gene TRBJ2-2, with D unresolved. This clonotype was obtained from a woman at least 80 years old with acute or convalescent COVID-19. CDR3 nucleotides: TGTGCCAGCCGATTGGAGAATTTGAACACCGGGGAGCTGTTTTTT. This translates into CASRLENLNTGELFF.